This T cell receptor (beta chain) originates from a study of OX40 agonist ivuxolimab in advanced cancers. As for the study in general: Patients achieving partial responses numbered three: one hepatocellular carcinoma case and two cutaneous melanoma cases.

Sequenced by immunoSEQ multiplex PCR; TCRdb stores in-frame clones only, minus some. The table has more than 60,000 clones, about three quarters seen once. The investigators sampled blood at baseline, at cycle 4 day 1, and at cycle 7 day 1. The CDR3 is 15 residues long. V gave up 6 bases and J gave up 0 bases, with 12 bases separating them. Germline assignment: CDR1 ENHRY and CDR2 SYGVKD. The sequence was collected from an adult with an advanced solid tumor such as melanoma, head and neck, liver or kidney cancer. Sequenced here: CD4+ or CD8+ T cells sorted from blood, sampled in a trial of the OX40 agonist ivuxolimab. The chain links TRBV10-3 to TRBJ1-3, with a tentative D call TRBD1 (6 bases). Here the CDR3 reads CAISGDTISGNTIYF. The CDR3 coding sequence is TGTGCCATCAGCGGGGACACGATCTCTGGAAACACCATATATTTT.